This T cell receptor (beta chain) was identified in a study of molecular identifiers for immune sequencing clone quantification. This clonotype occurred many times. Its antigen is not known. This CDR3 contains 15 residues. Trimming stripped 3 bases from V and 4 bases from J, with 10 bases between. Previously published methods and listed TCR primers were used for the bulk TCR libraries. TCRdb re-called the PCR reads through MiXCR, storing one row per CDR3 protein. The repertoire holds some 580,000 distinct CDR3 sequences, with about 25% as singletons. Naive CD8 libraries were made from about 21,000 to 970,000 sorted cells, and they used 10%, 30% or 50% RNA. The authors sorted naive CD8 T cells as CD8+CD4-CCR7+CD45RA+. General study findings and limits: Clonotypes topping 20 RNA copies carried over 98% of effector molecules but under 1% of naive ones.

The chain couples TRBV12-3 or TRBV12-4 to TRBJ2-6; D remains ambiguous. Sequences were obtained from naive CD8+ T cells from blood, with Jurkat cell RNA spiked in. Regarding subset: FACS-sorted CD8+CD4-CCR7+CD45RA+ naive T cells. The sequence was collected from a human donor in good health. Some libraries in this study had Jurkat cell RNA spiked in. The DNA for the CDR3 is TGTGCCAGCAGTTTGCCGGAGCCCGGGGCCAACGTCCTGACTTTC. Protein: CASSLPEPGANVLTF.